Shown below are 28 T cell receptor beta chains from a single sample sequenced in a study of shared clonotypes between healthy human individuals (dated by TCRdb to the early 2020s). Receptors were amplified or captured by the immunoSEQ multiplex PCR assay. TCRdb carries this immuneACCESS record with in-frame sequences only. Its versions omit some clonotypes, under half of them owing to an unresolved V gene in the studies checked, with the rest unexplained. The sample has over a million clones on record, about 80% of them singletons. Of the sample, approximately 0.56% is held by the ten largest clones. What was sequenced was memory CD4+ T cells from PBMCs. The cell subset or site tag for this specimen amounts to: CD45RA-negative fraction. The receptors originated from a young man in good health. Some clones in this sample may be carry-over from other donors' samples.

The rearrangement uses TRBV7-6 and TRBJ2-5; a weak D match, TRBD2 (5 bases). The germline gives CDR1 SGHVS, CDR2 FNYEAQ. This CDR3 has 15 residues. Trimming stripped 1 base from V and 5 bases from J, with 14 bases between. The CDR3 loop reads CASSLGHGGRETQYF. The CDR3, as DNA: TGTGCCAGCAGCTTAGGGCACGGCGGGCGGGAGACCCAGTACTTC.

The V call is TRBV7-2, the J call TRBJ2-5; D not certain. There are 14 residues in the CDR3. V lost 2 bases to trimming and J lost 3 bases, with 10 bases between them. CDR1 and CDR2 from the germline V gene are SGHTA and FQGNSA. CDR3 coding DNA: TGTGCCAGCAGCTTATACGGCAAAGAAGAGACCCAGTACTTC. This sequence encodes CASSLYGKEETQYF. The full variable domain, completed using reference TRBV7-2 and TRBJ2-5, is GAGVSQSPSNKVTEKGKDVELRCDPISGHTALYWYRQSLGQGLEFLIYFQGNSAPDKSGLPSDRFSAERTGGSVSTLTIQRTQQEDSAVYLCASSLYGKEETQYFGPGTRLLVL.

This rearrangement joins TRBV15 to TRBJ1-2; no clear D gene. The length of the CDR3 is 13 residues. Per germline, CDR1 LNHNV and CDR2 YYDKDF (reference sequence). Between the trimmed V and J ends, which lost 0 bases and 4 bases, there was a span of 6 bases. The CDR3: CATSRDPGYGYTF. The CDR3 DNA reads as TGTGCCACCAGCAGAGATCCAGGCTATGGCTACACCTTC.

This rearrangement joins TRBV11-3 to TRBJ2-1, with D hard to call. Between the trimmed V and J ends, which lost 4 bases and 9 bases, there was a span of 10 bases. Germline loops: CDR1 SGHNT, CDR2 YENEEA. This CDR3 spans 12 amino acids. Here the CDR3 DNA reads TGTGCCAGCAGCTCGGAAATAGGTGAGCAGTTCTTC. It translates to CASSSEIGEQFF. The whole variable domain, remainder taken from reference TRBV11-3 and TRBJ2-1, is EAGVVQSPRYKIIEKKQPVAFWCNPISGHNTLYWYLQNLGQGPELLIRYENEEAVDDSQLPKDRFSAERLKGVDSTLKIQPAELGDSAVYLCASSSEIGEQFFGPGTRLTVL.

This clone was seen a few times. This CDR3 is CASSPTEEAGYTF. DNA for the CDR3: TGTGCCAGCTCTCCCACGGAGGAGGCTGGCTACACCTTC. The chain links TRBV18 to TRBJ1-2; unclear D gene. V lost 6 bases, J lost 7 bases, and 15 bases lay in between. Germline V lookup: CDR1 KGHSH, CDR2 LQKENI. The CDR3 runs to 13 residues.

The V gene is TRBV5-6, the J gene TRBJ2-7; D not resolved. CDR3 length equals 12 residues. CDR1 is SGHDT and CDR2 is YYEEEE in the germline V gene. The V and J ends lost 3 bases and 1 base respectively, with 5 bases between them. The CDR3 bases are TGTGCCAGCAGCTCTCCTTCCTACGAGCAGTACTTC. This sequence encodes CASSSPSYEQYF.

This clone is a singleton in its sample. The V gene is TRBV7-8, the J gene TRBJ2-7, with TRBD2 matching 9 bases. This CDR3 is 16 amino acids long. The junction had 8 bases not matched to a gene; V was cut back by 1 base and J by 4 bases. Per germline, CDR1 SGHVS and CDR2 FQNEAQ. The CDR3 nucleotides are TGTGCCAGCAGCTTAGTCCAGGCGGGAGGGCCATACGAGCAGTACTTC. Amino acid sequence: CASSLVQAGGPYEQYF.

This rearrangement joins TRBV5-1 to TRBJ2-2; TRBD1 matches at 9 bases. With V trimmed by 3 bases and J by 8 bases, 17 bases remained unmatched. Germline-derived CDR1 and CDR2 are SGHRS and YFSETQ. The length of the CDR3 is 18 residues. DNA of the CDR3: TGCGCCAGCAGCTATACAGCGTTGGGACAGGGAGGTTCTGGGGAGCTGTTTTTT. As protein: CASSYTALGQGGSGELFF.

The V and J genes are TRBV6-6 and TRBJ1-1; D ambiguous. Trimming took 2 bases from V and 0 from J, leaving 4 bases between them. CDR1 is MNHNY and CDR2 is SVGAGI in the germline V gene (reference sequence). CDR3 length: 13 amino acids. CDR3 amino acids: CASSYDMNTEAFF. CDR3 in DNA: TGTGCCAGCAGTTACGATATGAACACTGAAGCTTTCTTT.

The chain employs TRBV7-7 and TRBJ2-7; 8 bases are shared with TRBD1. Germline trimming cut 5 bases from V and 3 bases from J; bases unmatched to any gene: 9. Germline V CDR1 and CDR2: SSHAT, FNYEAQ (reference sequence). The CDR3 spans 15 residues. Here the CDR3 reads CASSPGQGQNYEQYF. The CDR3 DNA is TGTGCCAGCAGCCCCGGACAGGGCCAAAACTACGAGCAGTACTTC.

V usage is TRBV28 and J usage is TRBJ2-2; D may match TRBD1 or TRBD2 (5 bases each). Germline V gives CDR1 MDHEN, CDR2 SYDVKM. The CDR3 totals 22 residues. The V gene lost 1 base and the J gene lost 3 bases, with 30 bases spanning the gap. This chain's CDR3 is CASSLSPHVSNRGGLYTGELFF. The DNA of the CDR3 is TGTGCCAGCAGTTTATCGCCCCACGTGTCCAATAGGGGCGGGTTGTACACCGGGGAGCTGTTTTTT.

CDR3 DNA sequence: TGTGCCAGCAGCGTCGACGGGGTTCCCGGGGAGCTGTTTTTT. Encoded protein: CASSVDGVPGELFF. V gene TRBV6-6 combines with J gene TRBJ2-2; maybe TRBD2 (5 bases). Trimming shortened V by 6 bases and J by 6 bases, and 14 bases separated the two germline ends. This CDR3 comprises 14 residues. Germline loops: CDR1 MNHNY, CDR2 SVGAGI (reference sequence).

The chain recombines TRBV5-4 with TRBJ2-5; the match to TRBD2 covers 11 bases. The CDR3 covers 15 residues. J was trimmed by 5 bases and V by 3 bases; bases with no gene match: 6. Germline V gene sequence: CDR1 SGHNT, CDR2 YYREEE (reference sequence). The CDR3 loop reads CASSSRASGGETQYF. CDR3 bases: TGTGCCAGCAGCTCCCGGGCTAGCGGGGGGGAGACCCAGTACTTC.

This sequence joins TRBV7-9 and TRBJ1-4; D is unresolved. Trimming stripped 5 bases from V and 8 bases from J, with 18 bases between. This CDR3 contains 15 residues. CDR1 and CDR2 (germline): SEHNR, FQNEAQ (reference sequence). In DNA form, the CDR3 reads TGTGCCAGCAGCGCAGACTTGTCTCGAGGGGAAAAACTGTTTTTT. Protein product: CASSADLSRGEKLFF.

This chain uses TRBV5-1 with TRBJ1-3; D unclear. The V gene lost 4 bases and the J gene lost 4 bases, with 15 bases spanning the gap. The germline CDR1 and CDR2 sequences are SGHRS and YFSETQ. The CDR3 extends over 15 amino acids. The CDR3 DNA sequence: TGCGCCAGCAGCCCGAACAGCGGACGGGGAAACACCATATATTTT. Amino acids: CASSPNSGRGNTIYF.

This sequence joins TRBV6-5 and TRBJ1-1; 7 bases align to TRBD1. This CDR3 is built from 15 residues. The junction had 5 bases not matched to a gene; V was cut back by 4 bases and J by 0 bases. Germline V gene lookup returns CDR1 MNHEY and CDR2 SVGAGI. Written as DNA, the CDR3 is TGTGCCAGCAGTTGGGACAGAAGAATGAACACTGAAGCTTTCTTT. Amino acid sequence: CASSWDRRMNTEAFF.

This chain joins TRBV28 and TRBJ2-7, with D maybe TRBD1 (5 bases). Trimming cost V 2 bases and J 0 bases, with 11 bases left between them. CDR1 and CDR2 from the germline V gene are MDHEN and SYDVKM. This CDR3 region has 15 residues. This CDR3 reads CASSLPGHRSYEQYF. The CDR3 coding sequence is TGTGCCAGCAGTTTACCCGGACACCGCTCCTACGAGCAGTACTTC.

This chain uses TRBV5-1 with TRBJ2-6; TRBD1 matches at 7 bases. Trimming cost V 6 bases and J 2 bases; bases outside gene matches: 2. Germline CDR1 SGHRS, CDR2 YFSETQ. This CDR3 comprises 14 residues. CDR3 DNA sequence: TGCGCCAGCAAGACAGGGACTGGGGCCAACGTCCTGACTTTC. This gives the protein CASKTGTGANVLTF.

This clone was counted a few times. The V and J genes are TRBV30 and TRBJ2-6; tentatively, D is TRBD1 (6 bases). The V gene lost 1 base and the J gene lost 2 bases, with 9 bases spanning the gap. Germline V gene lookup returns CDR1 GTSNPN and CDR2 SVGIG (reference sequence). The CDR3 spans 15 residues. The CDR3 reads CAWSAPGAGANVLTF. The CDR3 DNA sequence: TGTGCCTGGAGTGCCCCAGGGGCTGGGGCCAACGTCCTGACTTTC. The full variable domain, in which reference TRBV30 and TRBJ2-6 provide the parts outside the CDR3, is SQTIHQWPATLVQPVGSPLSLECTVEGTSNPNLYWYRQAAGRGLQLLFYSVGIGQISSEVPQNLSASRPQDRQFILSSKKLLLSDSGFYLCAWSAPGAGANVLTFGAGSRLTVL.

This rearrangement joins TRBV29-1 to TRBJ2-1, with D unclear. Trimming stripped 6 bases from V and 7 bases from J, with 7 bases between. Germline assignment: CDR1 SQVTM and CDR2 ANQGSEA. The CDR3 is made up of 10 amino acids. The DNA of the CDR3 is TGCAGCGTCCTAGGGAATGAGCAGTTCTTC. Amino acid sequence: CSVLGNEQFF.

The chain is built from TRBV29-1 and TRBJ1-4; D remains unclear. V was shortened by 6 bases and J by 8 bases, with 13 bases between the two germline ends. Germline V CDR1 and CDR2: SQVTM, ANQGSEA. This CDR3 spans 12 amino acids. The CDR3 coding sequence is TGCAGCGTCGGACGGAGTGGGGAAAAACTGTTTTTT. It specifies CSVGRSGEKLFF.

This rearrangement joins TRBV6-1 to TRBJ1-2; D may be TRBD1 (6 bases). The germline gives CDR1 MNHNS, CDR2 SASEGT. Trimming left V 4 bases short and J 4 bases short, with 16 bases between. The CDR3 length is 15 residues. CDR3 sequence reads: CASSANQQGIYGYTF. In nucleotides, the CDR3 is TGTGCCAGCAGTGCCAATCAGCAGGGGATCTATGGCTACACCTTC.

This clone has at least ten counts. The CDR3 sequence is CASSLGEFRGPTDTQYF. Written as DNA, the CDR3 is TGTGCCAGCAGTTTAGGAGAGTTTAGGGGACCCACAGATACGCAGTATTTT. This chain joins TRBV27 and TRBJ2-3; D may be TRBD1 or TRBD2 (5 bases each). Trimming removed 2 bases from V and 2 bases from J, with 17 bases in between. The CDR3 has 17 residues. The germline V gene has CDR1 MNHEY and CDR2 SMNVEV (reference sequence).

This rearrangement joins TRBV2 to TRBJ2-7, with unresolved D. In germline, CDR1 is SNHLY, CDR2 FYNNEI. The CDR3 extends over 13 amino acids. V lost 4 bases, J lost 2 bases, and 9 bases lay in between. The CDR3 loop is CASSVSYAYEQYF. The CDR3 DNA is TGTGCCAGCAGTGTTTCCTACGCCTACGAGCAGTACTTC. Drawing the rest from reference TRBV2 and TRBJ2-7, the complete variable domain is EPEVTQTPSHQVTQMGQEVILRCVPISNHLYFYWYRQILGQKVEFLVSFYNNEISEKSEIFDDQFSVERPDGSNFTLKIRSTKLEDSAMYFCASSVSYAYEQYFGPGTRLTVT.

The gene calls are TRBV7-2 and TRBJ2-7, with 7 bases fitting TRBD2. The CDR3 sequence is 14 residues long. Trimming took 5 bases from V and 5 from J; bases not matched to a gene: 9. Germline assignment: CDR1 SGHTA and CDR2 FQGNSA. CDR3 sequence (DNA): TGTGCCAGCAGCCCCGATCGGACTAGTAACGAGCAGTACTTC. It yields the protein CASSPDRTSNEQYF.

The chain links TRBV4-1 to TRBJ2-5, with D tentatively TRBD2 (7 bases). V shed 4 bases and J shed 7 bases, with 19 bases lying between them. The CDR3 consists of 15 residues. Germline V gene data show CDR1 as MGHRA and CDR2 as YSYEKL. This chain's CDR3 is CASSPADGGPWTQYF. Written as DNA, the CDR3 is TGCGCCAGCAGCCCCGCCGACGGGGGGCCGTGGACCCAGTACTTC.

The J gene is TRBJ2-2, the V gene TRBV10-3; 9 bases line up with TRBD2. This CDR3 region has 15 residues. The ends lost 8 bases at V and 0 bases at J; junction bases unmatched: 4. CDR1 ENHRY and CDR2 SYGVKD come from the germline V gene. CDR3 amino acids: CAIRPSGANTGELFF. The DNA for the CDR3 is TGTGCCATCCGGCCTAGCGGGGCGAACACCGGGGAGCTGTTTTTT.

In nucleotides, the CDR3 is TGTGCCAGCAGGATCCCCGCCGGCTACGAGCAGTACTTC. Its translation: CASRIPAGYEQYF. The V gene is TRBV28, the J gene TRBJ2-7; D unclear. The CDR3 has 13 amino acids. Germline lookup yields CDR1 MDHEN and CDR2 SYDVKM. V gave up 6 bases and J gave up 3 bases, with 12 bases separating them.